The entry that follows covers one TCR beta chain sequence. The entry originates in a study of blood T cells in healthy people across ages. Peripheral blood from each donor was collected in a volume of about 9.9 milliliters. A second PCR, run for about 7 to 11 cycles, used a sample-barcoded 5' primer plus a J-beta primer mix. A single record per CDR3 protein comes from TCRdb applying MiXCR to the 5' RACE reads. Of about 800,000 distinct CDR3 sequences in the sample, around 25% were seen once. Looked up from germline, CDR1 is SGHAT and CDR2 is FQNNGV. Trimming removed 5 bases at V and 7 bases at J, with 17 bases between. The CDR3 covers 14 residues. This same sample was also part of a study on T cells of mothers and their children. This second study says: Donation was provided by three healthy Caucasian mothers along with their six children.

The TCR comes from a boy between 10 and 17 years old in good health. The rearrangement joins TRBV11-2 to TRBJ1-2; tentatively, D is TRBD1 (6 bases). Input material: blood. The CDR3 loop is CASSLDLGAGGYTF. CDR3 bases: TGTGCCAGCAGCCTCGACCTGGGGGCAGGTGGCTACACCTTC.